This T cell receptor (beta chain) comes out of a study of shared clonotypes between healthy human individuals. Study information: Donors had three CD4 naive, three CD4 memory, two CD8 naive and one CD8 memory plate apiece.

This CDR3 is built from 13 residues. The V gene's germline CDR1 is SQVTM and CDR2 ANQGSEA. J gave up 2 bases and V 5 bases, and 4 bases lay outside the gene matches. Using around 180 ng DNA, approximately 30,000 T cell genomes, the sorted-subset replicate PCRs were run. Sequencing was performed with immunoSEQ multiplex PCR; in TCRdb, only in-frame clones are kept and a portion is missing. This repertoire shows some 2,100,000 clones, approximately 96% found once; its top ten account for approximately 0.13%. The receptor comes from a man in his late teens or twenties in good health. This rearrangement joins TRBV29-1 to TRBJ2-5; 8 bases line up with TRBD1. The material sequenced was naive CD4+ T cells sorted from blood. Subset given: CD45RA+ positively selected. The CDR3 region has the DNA TGCAGCGTTACAGGGGGAGGTCAAGAGACCCAGTACTTC. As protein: CSVTGGGQETQYF. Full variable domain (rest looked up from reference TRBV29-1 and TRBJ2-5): SAVISQKPSRDICQRGTSLTIQCQVDSQVTMMFWYRQQPGQSLTLIATANQGSEATYESGFVIDKFPISRPNLTFSTLTVSNMSPEDSSIYLCSVTGGGQETQYFGPGTRLLVL.